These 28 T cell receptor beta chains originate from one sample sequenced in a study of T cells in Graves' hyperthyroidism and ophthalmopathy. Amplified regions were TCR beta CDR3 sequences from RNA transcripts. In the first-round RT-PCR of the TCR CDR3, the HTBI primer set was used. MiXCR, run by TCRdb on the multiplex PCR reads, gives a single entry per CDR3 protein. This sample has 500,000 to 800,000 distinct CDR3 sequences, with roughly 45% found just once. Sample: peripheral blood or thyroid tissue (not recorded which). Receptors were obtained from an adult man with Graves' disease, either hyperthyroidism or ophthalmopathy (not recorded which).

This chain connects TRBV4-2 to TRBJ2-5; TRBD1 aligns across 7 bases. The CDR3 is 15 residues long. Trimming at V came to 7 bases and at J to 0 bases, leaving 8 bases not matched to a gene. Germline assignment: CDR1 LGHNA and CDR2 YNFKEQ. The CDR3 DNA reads TGTGCCAGCACCCCCGAACAGGGGTACCAAGAGACCCAGTACTTC. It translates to CASTPEQGYQETQYF.

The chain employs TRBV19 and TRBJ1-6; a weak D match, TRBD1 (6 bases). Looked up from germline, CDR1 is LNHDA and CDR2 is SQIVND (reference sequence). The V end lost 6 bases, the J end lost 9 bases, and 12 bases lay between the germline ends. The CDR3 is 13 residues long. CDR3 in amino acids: CASSQGTASPLHF. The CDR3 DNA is TGTGCCAGTAGCCAGGGGACCGCTTCACCCCTCCACTTT.

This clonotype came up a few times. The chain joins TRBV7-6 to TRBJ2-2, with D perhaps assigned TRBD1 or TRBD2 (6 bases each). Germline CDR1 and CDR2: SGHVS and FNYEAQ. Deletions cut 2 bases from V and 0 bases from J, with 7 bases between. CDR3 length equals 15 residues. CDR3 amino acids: CASSLRGPNTGELFF. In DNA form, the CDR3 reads TGTGCCAGCAGCTTACGGGGGCCGAACACCGGGGAGCTGTTTTTT. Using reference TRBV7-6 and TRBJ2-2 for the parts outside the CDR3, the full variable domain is GAGVSQSPRYKVTKRGQDVALRCDPISGHVSLYWYRQALGQGPEFLTYFNYEAQQDKSGLPNDRFSAERPEGSISTLTIQRTEQRDSAMYRCASSLRGPNTGELFFGEGSRLTVL.

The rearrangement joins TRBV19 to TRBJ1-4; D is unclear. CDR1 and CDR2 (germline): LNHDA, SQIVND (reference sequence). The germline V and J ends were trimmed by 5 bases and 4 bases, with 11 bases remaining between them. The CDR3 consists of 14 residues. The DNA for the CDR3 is TGTGCCAGTAGTCGGGGTCGATATAATGAAAAACTGTTTTTT. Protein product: CASSRGRYNEKLFF.

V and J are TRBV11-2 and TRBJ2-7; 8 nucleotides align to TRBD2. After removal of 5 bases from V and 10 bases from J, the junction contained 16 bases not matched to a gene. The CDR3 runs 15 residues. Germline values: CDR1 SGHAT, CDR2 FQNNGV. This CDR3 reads CASSQDRTGGPFQYF. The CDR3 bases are TGTGCCAGCAGCCAAGATCGAACGGGAGGGCCCTTCCAGTACTTC.

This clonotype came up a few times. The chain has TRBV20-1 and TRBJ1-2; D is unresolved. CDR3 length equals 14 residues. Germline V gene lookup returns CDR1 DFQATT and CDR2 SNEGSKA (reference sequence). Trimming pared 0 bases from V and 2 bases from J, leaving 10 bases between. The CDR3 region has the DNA TGCAGTGCTAGAGATAGGGTGATGAACTATGGCTACACCTTC. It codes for CSARDRVMNYGYTF.

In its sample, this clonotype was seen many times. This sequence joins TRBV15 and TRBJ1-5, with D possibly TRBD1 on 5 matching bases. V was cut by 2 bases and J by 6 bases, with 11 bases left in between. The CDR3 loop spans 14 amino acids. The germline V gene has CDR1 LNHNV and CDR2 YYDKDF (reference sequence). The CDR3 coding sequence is TGTGCCACCAGCAGACAGGGTTCAGGTCAGCCCCAGCATTTT. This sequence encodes CATSRQGSGQPQHF.

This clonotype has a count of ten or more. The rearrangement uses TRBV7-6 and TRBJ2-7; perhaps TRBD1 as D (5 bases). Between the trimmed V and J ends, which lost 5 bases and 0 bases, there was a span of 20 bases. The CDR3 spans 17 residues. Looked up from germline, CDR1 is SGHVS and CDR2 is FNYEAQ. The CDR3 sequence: CASSPGVGQGSSYEQYF. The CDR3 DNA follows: TGTGCCAGCAGCCCTGGGGTAGGGCAGGGCAGCTCCTACGAGCAGTACTTC.

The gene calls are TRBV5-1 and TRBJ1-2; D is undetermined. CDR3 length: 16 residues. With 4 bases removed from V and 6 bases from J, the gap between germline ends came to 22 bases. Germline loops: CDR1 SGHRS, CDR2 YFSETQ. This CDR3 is CASSQDLQGSVNGYTF. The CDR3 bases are TGCGCCAGCAGCCAAGACCTTCAAGGGAGCGTTAATGGCTACACCTTC. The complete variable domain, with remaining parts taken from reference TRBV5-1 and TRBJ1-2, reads KAGVTQTPRYLIKTRGQQVTLSCSPISGHRSVSWYQQTPGQGLQFLFEYFSETQRNKGNFPGRFSGRQFSNSRSEMNVSTLELGDSALYLCASSQDLQGSVNGYTFGSGTRLTVV.

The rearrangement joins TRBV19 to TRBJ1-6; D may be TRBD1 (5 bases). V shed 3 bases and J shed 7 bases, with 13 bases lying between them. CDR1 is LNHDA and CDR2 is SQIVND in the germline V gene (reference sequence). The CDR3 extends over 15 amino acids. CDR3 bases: TGTGCCAGTAGTATGGGGTCAGGGAGCAATTCACCCCTCCACTTT. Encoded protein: CASSMGSGSNSPLHF.

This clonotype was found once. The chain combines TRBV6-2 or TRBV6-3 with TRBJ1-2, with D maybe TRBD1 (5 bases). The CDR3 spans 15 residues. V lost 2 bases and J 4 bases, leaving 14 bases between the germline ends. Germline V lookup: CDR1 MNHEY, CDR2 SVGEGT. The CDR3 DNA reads TGTGCCAGCAGTTACCCGGCAGGAAGGGGCTATGGCTACACCTTC. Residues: CASSYPAGRGYGYTF.

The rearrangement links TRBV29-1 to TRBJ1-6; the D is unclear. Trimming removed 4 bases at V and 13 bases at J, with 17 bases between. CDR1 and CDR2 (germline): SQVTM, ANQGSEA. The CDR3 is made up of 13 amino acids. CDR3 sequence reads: CSVVGQPNQPLHF. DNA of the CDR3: TGCAGCGTTGTAGGGCAGCCTAATCAGCCCCTCCACTTT.

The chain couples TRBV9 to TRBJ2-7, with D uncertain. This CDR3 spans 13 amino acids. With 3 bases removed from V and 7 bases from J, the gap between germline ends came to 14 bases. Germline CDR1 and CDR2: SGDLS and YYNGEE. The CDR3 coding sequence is TGTGCCAGCAGCGAAGGAAATTTGGGTGAGCAGTACTTC. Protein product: CASSEGNLGEQYF.

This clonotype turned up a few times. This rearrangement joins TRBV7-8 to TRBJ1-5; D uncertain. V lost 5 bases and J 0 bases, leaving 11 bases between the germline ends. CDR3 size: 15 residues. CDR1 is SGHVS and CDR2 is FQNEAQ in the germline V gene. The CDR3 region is CASSEGRYSNQPQHF. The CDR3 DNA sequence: TGTGCCAGCAGCGAAGGACGGTATAGCAATCAGCCCCAGCATTTT.

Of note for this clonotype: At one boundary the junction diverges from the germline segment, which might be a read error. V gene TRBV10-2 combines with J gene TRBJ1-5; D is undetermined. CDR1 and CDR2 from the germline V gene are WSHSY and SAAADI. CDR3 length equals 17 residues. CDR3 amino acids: CASSEIAGREVNQPQHF. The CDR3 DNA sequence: TGTGCCAGCAGTGAAATCGCCGGGAGGGAAGTCAATCAGCCCCAGCATTTT.

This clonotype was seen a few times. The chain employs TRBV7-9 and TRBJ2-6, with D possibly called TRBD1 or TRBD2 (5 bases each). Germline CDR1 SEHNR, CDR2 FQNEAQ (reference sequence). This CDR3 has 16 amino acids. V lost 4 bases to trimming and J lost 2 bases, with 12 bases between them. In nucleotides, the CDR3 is TGTGCCAGCAGCTCGCTGGGGGTGGCTGGGGCCAACGTCCTGACTTTC. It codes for CASSSLGVAGANVLTF.

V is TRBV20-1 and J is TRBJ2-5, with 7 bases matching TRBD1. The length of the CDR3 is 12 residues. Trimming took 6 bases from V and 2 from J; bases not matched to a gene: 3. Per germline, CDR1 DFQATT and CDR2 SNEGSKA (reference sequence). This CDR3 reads CSAPGQQETQYF. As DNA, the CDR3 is TGCAGTGCCCCGGGACAGCAAGAGACCCAGTACTTC.

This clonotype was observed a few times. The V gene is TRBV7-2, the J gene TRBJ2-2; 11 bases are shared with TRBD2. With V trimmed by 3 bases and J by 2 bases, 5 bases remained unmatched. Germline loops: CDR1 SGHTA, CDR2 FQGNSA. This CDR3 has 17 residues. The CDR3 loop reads CASSLVGLAANTGELFF. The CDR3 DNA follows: TGTGCCAGCAGCTTGGTGGGACTAGCGGCAAACACCGGGGAGCTGTTTTTT. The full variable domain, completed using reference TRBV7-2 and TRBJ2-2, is GAGVSQSPSNKVTEKGKDVELRCDPISGHTALYWYRQSLGQGLEFLIYFQGNSAPDKSGLPSDRFSAERTGGSVSTLTIQRTQQEDSAVYLCASSLVGLAANTGELFFGEGSRLTVL.

DNA of the CDR3: TGTGCCAGCAGCCCCGTGAGGGCCACCGGGGAGCTGTTTTTT. This codes for CASSPVRATGELFF. The V call is TRBV11-3, the J call TRBJ2-2; maybe TRBD2 (5 bases). With 5 bases removed from V and 4 bases from J, the gap between germline ends came to 11 bases. The CDR3 length is 14 residues. CDR1 and CDR2 (germline): SGHNT, YENEEA.

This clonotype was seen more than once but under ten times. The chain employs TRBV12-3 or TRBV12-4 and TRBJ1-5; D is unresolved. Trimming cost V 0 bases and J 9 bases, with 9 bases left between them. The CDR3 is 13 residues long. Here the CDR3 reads CASSLAQGGPQHF. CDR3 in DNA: TGTGCCAGCAGTTTAGCGCAAGGCGGGCCCCAGCATTTT.

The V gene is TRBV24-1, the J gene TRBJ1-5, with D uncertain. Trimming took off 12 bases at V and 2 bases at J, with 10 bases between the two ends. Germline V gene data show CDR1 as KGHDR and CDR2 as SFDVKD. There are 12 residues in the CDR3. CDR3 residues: CAADGGNQPQHF. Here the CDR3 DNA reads TGTGCCGCCGACGGAGGCAATCAGCCCCAGCATTTT.

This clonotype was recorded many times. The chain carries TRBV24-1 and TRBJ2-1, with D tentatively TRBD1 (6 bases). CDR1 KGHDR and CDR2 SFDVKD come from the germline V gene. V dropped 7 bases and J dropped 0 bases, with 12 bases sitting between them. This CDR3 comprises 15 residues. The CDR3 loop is CATSLTGSSYNEQFF. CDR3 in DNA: TGTGCCACCAGCTTAACAGGGAGCTCCTACAATGAGCAGTTCTTC.

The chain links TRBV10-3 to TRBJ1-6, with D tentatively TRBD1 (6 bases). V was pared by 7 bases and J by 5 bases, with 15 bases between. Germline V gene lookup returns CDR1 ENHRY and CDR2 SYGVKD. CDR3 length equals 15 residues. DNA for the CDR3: TGTGCCATCAATCCTGGGACATTAGATAATTCACCCCTCCACTTT. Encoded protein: CAINPGTLDNSPLHF.

CDR3 in DNA: TGCAGCCTGAAAATCGACACCCGAGGCCAGGCTTTCTTT. Amino acid sequence: CSLKIDTRGQAFF. V is TRBV29-1 and J is TRBJ1-1, with D unclear. Germline lookup yields CDR1 SQVTM and CDR2 ANQGSEA. V was cut by 8 bases and J by 11 bases, with 24 bases left in between. The CDR3 runs to 13 residues.

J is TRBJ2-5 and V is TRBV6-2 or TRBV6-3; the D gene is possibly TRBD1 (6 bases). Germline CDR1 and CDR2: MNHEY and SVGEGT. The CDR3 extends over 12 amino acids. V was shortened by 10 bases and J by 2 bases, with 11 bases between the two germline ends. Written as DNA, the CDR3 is TGTGCCAACGGACAGCCACAAGAGACCCAGTACTTC. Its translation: CANGQPQETQYF.

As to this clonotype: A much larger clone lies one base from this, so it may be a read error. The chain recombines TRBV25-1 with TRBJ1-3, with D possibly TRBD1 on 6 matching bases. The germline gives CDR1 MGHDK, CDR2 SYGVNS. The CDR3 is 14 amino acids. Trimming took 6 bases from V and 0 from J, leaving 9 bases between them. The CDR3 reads CASRSDSSGNTIYF. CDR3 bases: TGTGCCAGCAGGTCGGACAGCTCTGGAAACACCATATATTTT.

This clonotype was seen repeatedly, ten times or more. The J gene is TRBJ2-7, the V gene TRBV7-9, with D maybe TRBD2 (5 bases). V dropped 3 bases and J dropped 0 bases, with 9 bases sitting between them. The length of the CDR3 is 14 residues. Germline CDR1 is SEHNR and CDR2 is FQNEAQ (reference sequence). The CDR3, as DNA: TGTGCCAGCAGCTTGGAGGTTACCTCCTACGAGCAGTACTTC. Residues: CASSLEVTSYEQYF.

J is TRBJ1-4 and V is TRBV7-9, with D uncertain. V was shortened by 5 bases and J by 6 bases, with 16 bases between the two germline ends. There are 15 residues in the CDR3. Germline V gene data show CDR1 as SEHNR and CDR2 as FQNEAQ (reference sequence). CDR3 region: CASSPHSEEDEKLFF. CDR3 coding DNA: TGTGCCAGCAGCCCCCACTCGGAGGAGGATGAAAAACTGTTTTTT. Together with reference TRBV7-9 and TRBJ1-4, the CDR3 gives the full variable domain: DTGVSQNPRHKITKRGQNVTFRCDPISEHNRLYWYRQTLGQGPEFLTYFQNEAQLEKSRLLSDRFSAERPKGSFSTLEIQRTEQGDSAMYLCASSPHSEEDEKLFFGSGTQLSVL.